Listed below are T cell receptor beta chains from one sample, sequenced in a study of PD-L1 blockade in urothelial cancer. The repertoire was sequenced with immunoSEQ multiplex PCR; TCRdb's copy has only in-frame clones and lacks some. This sample has tens of thousands of clones, with 84% found just once. The sequencing used PBMCs, collected around atezolizumab (anti-PD-L1) treatment. The receptors come from a man between 65 and 85 years old with urothelial cancer. The CDR3 runs from the conserved cysteine through the conserved F or W. D genes are given only for firm matches. Clone size appears in some rows only: once, few, many, or a class for an expanded clone.

CDR3nt,CDR3aa,v_gene,abundance,d_gene,j_gene
TGTGCCAGCAGCGTACTAGCGGGAGGGAGGACTCACACAGATACGCAGTATTTT,CASSVLAGGRTHTDTQYF,TRBV7-6,.,TRBD2,TRBJ2-3
TGTGCCAGTAGTCCGACAGGAGCCGGGGAGCTGTTTTTT,CASSPTGAGELFF,TRBV19,.,.,TRBJ2-2
TGTGCCAGCAGTGTAGGGGGAGTACCTAATGAAAAACTGTTTTTT,CASSVGGVPNEKLFF,TRBV2,.,.,TRBJ1-4
TGTGCCATCAGTGAGTCTTGGGACAACGATGGCTACACCTTC,CAISESWDNDGYTF,TRBV10-3,.,.,TRBJ1-2
TGTGCCAGCAGCCAAGCCGGGGGACTGTCATACGAGCAGTACTTC,CASSQAGGLSYEQYF,TRBV4-2,.,.,TRBJ2-7
TGTGCCAGCAGCTTCGGCGGCTCGGGGGGCAATGAGCAGTTCTTC,CASSFGGSGGNEQFF,TRBV5-4,.,TRBD2,TRBJ2-1
TGCGCCAGCAGGGAATCGACTAGCGAAGAGACCCAGTACTTC,CASRESTSEETQYF,TRBV4-1,few,TRBD2,TRBJ2-5
TGTGCCAGCAGTGTCCGCCTTGGACTAGCGGGTAACAATGAGCAGTTCTTC,CASSVRLGLAGNNEQFF,TRBV6-1,few,TRBD2,TRBJ2-1
TGCACCAGCAGCCAGGGGTTAGCGGGAGTTTCAGATACGCAGTATTTT,CTSSQGLAGVSDTQYF,TRBV1,.,.,TRBJ2-3
TGTGCCAGCAGGCCAGGGGGCGACCTTCCTCAGCCCCAGCATTTT,CASRPGGDLPQPQHF,TRBV25-1,.,TRBD1,TRBJ1-5
TGTGCCAGTAGTCCTCGGACAGGGGCGAACTATGGCTACACCTTC,CASSPRTGANYGYTF,TRBV19,.,TRBD1,TRBJ1-2
TGTGCCAGCAGACGGACTAGCGGGGGATACGAGCAGTACTTC,CASRRTSGGYEQYF,TRBV11-1,.,TRBD2,TRBJ2-7
TGTGCCAGCGGTCGAACAGGGGGGATATACGAGCAGTACTTC,CASGRTGGIYEQYF,TRBV6-1,once,TRBD1,TRBJ2-7
TGTGCCAGCTCACCGCTCCCCAGGGGCGGGTCCCACGAGCAGTACTTC,CASSPLPRGGSHEQYF,TRBV18,.,.,TRBJ2-7
TGTGCCAGCAGTGCGGACAGGGTTCGGAACACTGAAGCTTTCTTT,CASSADRVRNTEAFF,TRBV6-1,.,TRBD1,TRBJ1-1
TGTGCCAGCAGCCAGGGGGCGCCGACAGATACGCAGTATTTT,CASSQGAPTDTQYF,TRBV7-3,.,TRBD1,TRBJ2-3
TGTGCCAGCAGCTTCCGAGGTAGCGGGGTCTACAATGAGCAGTTCTTC,CASSFRGSGVYNEQFF,TRBV11-2,.,TRBD2,TRBJ2-1
TGTGCCAGCAGCCCACGGGGTCAATGGGCAGGCGACGGTGAGCAGTACTTC,CASSPRGQWAGDGEQYF,TRBV9,.,.,TRBJ2-7
TGCGCCAGCAGCCCTAATCAGGGGATTTCTGGGGCCAACGTCCTGACTTTC,CASSPNQGISGANVLTF,TRBV5-1,.,.,TRBJ2-6
TGTGCCAGCACCTTTAGCCCTGTTTACGAGCAGTACTTC,CASTFSPVYEQYF,TRBV7-2,.,.,TRBJ2-7
TGTGCCACCAGCATTTCTAGCGGGAGGATCCCCGGGGAGCTGTTTTTT,CATSISSGRIPGELFF,TRBV15,.,TRBD2,TRBJ2-2
TGTGCCAGCAGCTCTAGCGGGAGTACCTACGAGCAGTACTTC,CASSSSGSTYEQYF,TRBV9,.,TRBD2,TRBJ2-7
TGTGCCAGCAGTCGGACTAGCGGGAACGACGAGCAGTACTTC,CASSRTSGNDEQYF,TRBV25-1,.,TRBD2,TRBJ2-7
TGCAGCTCAGGACTAGCGGGACCCATTGAGCAGTTCTTC,CSSGLAGPIEQFF,TRBV29-1,.,TRBD2,TRBJ2-1
TGTGCCAGCAGCGGGACTTCTAGCGGGAGTGAGACCCAGTACTTC,CASSGTSSGSETQYF,TRBV5-4,.,TRBD2,TRBJ2-5
TGTGCCAGCAGTTTCGGCGGGAGGGGGACGAACACTGAAGCTTTCTTT,CASSFGGRGTNTEAFF,TRBV7-3,.,.,TRBJ1-1
TGTGCCAGCAGCCTCCGGACAGGGGGAACGGCTGAAGCTTTCTTT,CASSLRTGGTAEAFF,TRBV14,.,TRBD1,TRBJ1-1
TGTGCCAGCAAGGTTGAGCGGGAGTACACCGGGGAGCTGTTTTTT,CASKVEREYTGELFF,TRBV28,.,TRBD2,TRBJ2-2
TGTGCCATCAGACAAACCGACAGGGATAAGTATGGCTACACCTTC,CAIRQTDRDKYGYTF,TRBV10-3,.,TRBD1,TRBJ1-2
TGTGCCAGCAGTTTATTCAGCGAAGGTACGCAGTATTTT,CASSLFSEGTQYF,TRBV28,.,.,TRBJ2-3
TGTGCCAGCAGTGAATACGGGGGGAGTGGGGGCCTAATTGCCGGGGAGCTGTTTTTT,CASSEYGGSGGLIAGELFF,TRBV6-1,.,.,TRBJ2-2
TGTGCCAGCAGCTTAGGGTCAGGGGACGCTCAGCCCCAGCATTTT,CASSLGSGDAQPQHF,TRBV7-9,.,.,TRBJ1-5
TGTGCCTGGAGTGCAGGCAGTCCTAACTATGGCTACACCTTC,CAWSAGSPNYGYTF,TRBV30,.,.,TRBJ1-2
TGTGCCTGGAGCCCGGGCTCTGGAAACACCATATATTTT,CAWSPGSGNTIYF,TRBV30,.,.,TRBJ1-3
TGTGCCAGCAGTCACGGGGGGCCGGTAGTGTGGGGCTACACCTTC,CASSHGGPVVWGYTF,TRBV28,.,.,TRBJ1-2
TGTGCCAGTAGAACCTCGGGACAGGGAGGGGTCGGAACCTTC,CASRTSGQGGVGTF,TRBV19,.,TRBD1,TRBJ1-2
TGTGCCAGCAGCGCCCGGACAGGGATAAGAGGCAATCAGCCCCAGCATTTT,CASSARTGIRGNQPQHF,TRBV5-6,.,TRBD1,TRBJ1-5
TGTGCCAGCTCACCACGGCTTGGAGTTGAAAACATTCAGTACTTC,CASSPRLGVENIQYF,TRBV18,.,.,TRBJ2-4
TGTGCCAGCAGCGTAGGAGGGACAAGGAACACCGGGGAGCTGTTTTTT,CASSVGGTRNTGELFF,TRBV9,once,.,TRBJ2-2
TGCAGCGTTCTAAAACTAGCGGGGAGGGCCTATGAGCAGTTCTTC,CSVLKLAGRAYEQFF,TRBV29-1,.,TRBD2,TRBJ2-1
TGTGCCAGCAGCTTGGCTCAGGGGCAAAGGGACGAGCAGTACTTC,CASSLAQGQRDEQYF,TRBV5-6,once,.,TRBJ2-7
TGTGCCAGCAGCGTAGCAAGGAGCGGAGAGCAGTTCTTC,CASSVARSGEQFF,TRBV9,.,.,TRBJ2-1
TGTGCCAGCAGTGTTTGGGACAGGGTCGCCAAGCAGTACTTC,CASSVWDRVAKQYF,TRBV2,.,TRBD1,TRBJ2-7
TGTGCCAGCAGCTTGTACGGGGGGGGGAGTGACGAGCAGTACTTC,CASSLYGGGSDEQYF,TRBV5-6,.,TRBD2,TRBJ2-7
TGTGCCAGCAGCTTGGATCGGCGGGAGAATTACGAGCAGTACTTC,CASSLDRRENYEQYF,TRBV5-4,.,TRBD2,TRBJ2-7
TGCGCCAGCAGCCAAGGGCGGGAAACTGAAGCTTTCTTT,CASSQGRETEAFF,TRBV4-1,.,.,TRBJ1-1
TGTGCCAGCAGCCAAGGCGGGACTCCCGTCTATGAGCAGTTCTTC,CASSQGGTPVYEQFF,TRBV14,.,.,TRBJ2-1
TGTGCCAGTAGTATACGAACGGGGAACAGGGACGTCCATTTTGGCTACACCTTC,CASSIRTGNRDVHFGYTF,TRBV19,once,.,TRBJ1-2